Included here is one T cell receptor beta chain sequence, with context. Its antigen is as yet unknown. Here immunoSEQ multiplex PCR was the method, and the copy in TCRdb shows in-frame clones only, minus some. In the table there are 100,000 to 130,000 clones, 90% to 95% of which are singletons. With 2 bases clipped from V and 13 bases from J, the junction kept 10 bases outside the gene matches. Germline V CDR1 and CDR2: LGHDT, YNNKEL (reference sequence). This CDR3 comprises 14 residues. The data are from a study of T cell responses to AZD1222 COVID-19 vaccine. General study results and limits: Clonal diversity was possibly underestimated, and white British individuals and females predominated among donors.

The receptor was derived from an adult who received the AZD1222 COVID-19 vaccine. Source: peripheral blood, taken 28 days after the second AZD1222 dose. The rearrangement uses TRBV3-1 (or the pseudogene TRBV3-2) and TRBJ1-2, with TRBD1 matching over 10 bases. The CDR3 DNA sequence: TGTGCCAGCAGCCAATCCCCGGGACAGGGGATTACCACCTTC. Residues: CASSQSPGQGITTF.